The 9 T cell receptor beta chains below all came from one sample that was sequenced in a study of T cell responses to AZD1222 COVID-19 vaccine. Using immunoSEQ multiplex PCR, the repertoire was profiled, and TCRdb retains in-frame clones only, with some absent. The sample has 65,000 to 70,000 clones, 88% seen once. The specimen comprised peripheral blood, sampled on day 0 of AZD1222 vaccination. All receptors derive from an adult in good health.

The chain joins TRBV6-5 to TRBJ1-4; TRBD1 agrees at 7 bases. The CDR3 length is 13 residues. Germline V gene data show CDR1 as MNHEY and CDR2 as SVGAGI. J gave up 8 bases and V 7 bases, and 7 bases lay outside the gene matches. CDR3 loop: CASIRQGGEKLFF. DNA for the CDR3: TGTGCCAGCATCCGACAGGGCGGCGAAAAACTGTTTTTT.

V is TRBV19 and J is TRBJ2-7; D is unresolved. The CDR3 covers 15 residues. CDR1 is LNHDA, CDR2 SQIVND, per germline (reference sequence). V was shortened by 6 bases and J by 0 bases, with 15 bases between the two germline ends. This chain's CDR3 is CASSPQDGDSYEQYF. As DNA, the CDR3 is TGTGCCAGTAGCCCCCAGGACGGTGACTCCTACGAGCAGTACTTC.

This chain connects TRBV19 to TRBJ1-2; D perhaps matches TRBD1 (5 bases). The germline V and J ends were trimmed by 2 bases and 4 bases, with 11 bases remaining between them. Germline V gene data show CDR1 as LNHDA and CDR2 as SQIVND (reference sequence). This CDR3 is built from 14 residues. CDR3: CASSIRRDSYGYTF. The CDR3 nucleotides read TGTGCCAGTAGTATAAGGAGAGACAGCTATGGCTACACCTTC.

This sequence joins TRBV9 and TRBJ2-1, with D maybe TRBD1 (6 bases). This CDR3 region has 15 residues. Per germline, CDR1 SGDLS and CDR2 YYNGEE. V was pared by 1 base and J by 6 bases, with 14 bases between. The CDR3 nucleotides are TGTGCCAGCAGCGTATCAGGGGTGTTTGGCAATGAGCAGTTCTTC. Protein sequence: CASSVSGVFGNEQFF.

The chain recombines TRBV5-4 with TRBJ1-1, with D unclear. The CDR3 contains 14 residues. V lost 1 base and J lost 4, with 11 bases in between. Per the germline V gene, CDR1 is SGHNT and CDR2 is YYREEE (reference sequence). The CDR3 DNA sequence: TGTGCCAGCAGCTTGACGGGGAGTAGCACTGAAGCTTTCTTT. Encoded protein: CASSLTGSSTEAFF. Filled out from reference TRBV5-4 and TRBJ1-1, the complete variable domain reads ETGVTQSPTHLIKTRGQQVTLRCSSQSGHNTVSWYQQALGQGPQFIFQYYREEENGRGNFPPRFSGLQFPNYSSELNVNALELDDSALYLCASSLTGSSTEAFFGQGTRLTVV.

A single count supports this clone. This chain connects TRBV5-4 to TRBJ2-3; no clear D. From germline, CDR1 is SGHNT and CDR2 YYREEE (reference sequence). This CDR3 is built from 14 residues. The germline V and J ends were trimmed by 2 bases and 2 bases, with 9 bases remaining between them. CDR3 protein: CASSFMGPTDTQYF. DNA for the CDR3: TGTGCCAGCAGCTTTATGGGTCCCACAGATACGCAGTATTTT.

The J gene is TRBJ1-2, the V gene TRBV7-9; D is ambiguous. Trimming left V 1 base short and J 8 bases short, with 14 bases between. There are 14 residues in the CDR3. CDR1 is SEHNR, CDR2 FQNEAQ, per germline (reference sequence). CDR3 sequence: CASSLDRFAEGYTF. The CDR3, as DNA: TGTGCCAGCAGCTTAGATCGTTTCGCGGAGGGCTACACCTTC.

The rearrangement links TRBV7-9 to TRBJ2-5; 7 nucleotides agree with TRBD2. Germline loops: CDR1 SEHNR, CDR2 FQNEAQ (reference sequence). Unmatched junction bases numbered 4, after V lost 5 bases and J lost 4 bases. The CDR3 runs to 13 residues. The CDR3 is CASSPGGGETQYF. Here the CDR3 DNA reads TGTGCCAGCAGCCCTGGGGGGGGAGAGACCCAGTACTTC.

Points on this clone: Additional DNA sequences in this sample encode the identical CDR3. The rearrangement uses TRBV2 and TRBJ1-2; tentatively, D is TRBD1 (6 bases). V shed 5 bases and J shed 6 bases, with 10 bases lying between them. Germline CDR1 SNHLY, CDR2 FYNNEI. This CDR3 contains 12 residues. The CDR3 DNA follows: TGTGCCAGCAGTTTACAGGGTAATGGCTACACCTTC. Its protein product is CASSLQGNGYTF.